This T cell receptor beta chain derives from a study of radiotherapy plus CTLA-4 blockade in lung cancer. Overall study context: Overall, 15% to 20% of patients showed an objective response, while over 25% attained disease control. Study-level points and caveats: Early blood T cell clone dynamics, with interferon-beta, were reported to best predict response.

The method was immunoSEQ multiplex PCR; TCRdb's version includes in-frame clones alone and lacks a portion of them. The table includes 120,000 or so clones, 85% to 90% detected once. The CDR3 consists of 14 residues. The V end was cut by 6 bases, the J end by 5 bases, with 14 bases between. The germline V gene has CDR1 SGHVS and CDR2 FQNEAQ. In the case of this clone: What it binds is unknown.

This receptor was identified in a human donor with non-small cell lung cancer that progressed on radiotherapy plus ipilimumab. The sequencing used peripheral blood, collected from a patient treated with radiotherapy plus ipilimumab. V gene TRBV7-8 combines with J gene TRBJ2-1; weak D call: TRBD1 (6 bases). The CDR3: CASSMDSSNNEQFF. DNA of the CDR3: TGTGCCAGCAGTATGGACAGTTCCAACAATGAGCAGTTCTTC.